This TCR beta chain was sequenced during a study of T cells in Graves' hyperthyroidism and ophthalmopathy. Study-wide context: Peripheral blood was obtained at initial diagnosis, preceding any treatment. Findings and caveats of the study: Among clonotypes expanded in thyroid above 0.001, most were also found in blood. Before onset, by a median of 6.5 months, the model predicted ophthalmopathy.

The study defined stable Graves' hyperthyroidism as no ophthalmopathy progression within 18 months. Germline CDR1 and CDR2: SGHTA and FQGNSA. Unmatched junction bases numbered 12, after V lost 5 bases and J lost 6 bases. The CDR3 extends over 15 amino acids. This clonotype was observed many times. Its antigen is unknown. RNA transcripts served as the template for amplifying TCR beta CDR3 regions. Primed by the HTBI set, a first-round RT-PCR was run on the TCR CDR3. Using its own MiXCR run on the multiplex PCR reads, TCRdb lists one record per CDR3 protein. Of 340,000 or so distinct CDR3 sequences in the sample, approximately 18% were seen once.

The sample taken for sequencing was blood. The chain has TRBV7-2 and TRBJ1-1, with TRBD1 matching 7 bases. The sequence was collected from a woman aged 50 to 65 with Graves' hyperthyroidism. CDR3 coding DNA: TGTGCCAGCAGCCCTAGGGCGGGGGGGACAGCTGAAGCTTTCTTT. Its protein product is CASSPRAGGTAEAFF. Using reference TRBV7-2 and TRBJ1-1 for the parts outside the CDR3, the full variable domain is GAGVSQSPSNKVTEKGKDVELRCDPISGHTALYWYRQSLGQGLEFLIYFQGNSAPDKSGLPSDRFSAERTGGSVSTLTIQRTQQEDSAVYLCASSPRAGGTAEAFFGQGTRLTVV.